A single T cell receptor (beta chain) is shown here with its context. Its specificity is not known. The germline CDR1 and CDR2 sequences are GTSNPN and SVGIG (reference sequence). The CDR3 runs 13 residues. Trimming left V 1 base short and J 3 bases short, with 9 bases between. The PCR made use of 60 Vbeta and 13 Jbeta primers. Authors' methods: In a later analysis, around 10 million of about 80 million unique beta chains occurred in at least two donors. Data came from immunoSEQ multiplex PCR; TCRdb stores just in-frame clones and leaves some out. V and J calls and clone size are given by that table; D and trimming were obtained from the DNA. The sample has about 170,000 clones, approximately 85% seen once. This sample is part of a study of cytomegalovirus exposure and HLA in healthy donors. Overall study findings and caveats: On later analysis, the bulk of CMV-associated TCR beta chains appeared to be HLA-restricted.

This sequence originates from a girl aged 10-17 years in good health and CMV-seropositive. J is TRBJ1-1 and V is TRBV30, with a possible D match to TRBD1 (6 bases). The specimen sequenced was PBMCs. CDR3 sequence: CAWSAGVDTEAFF. In DNA, the CDR3 is TGTGCCTGGAGTGCAGGGGTTGACACTGAAGCTTTCTTT.